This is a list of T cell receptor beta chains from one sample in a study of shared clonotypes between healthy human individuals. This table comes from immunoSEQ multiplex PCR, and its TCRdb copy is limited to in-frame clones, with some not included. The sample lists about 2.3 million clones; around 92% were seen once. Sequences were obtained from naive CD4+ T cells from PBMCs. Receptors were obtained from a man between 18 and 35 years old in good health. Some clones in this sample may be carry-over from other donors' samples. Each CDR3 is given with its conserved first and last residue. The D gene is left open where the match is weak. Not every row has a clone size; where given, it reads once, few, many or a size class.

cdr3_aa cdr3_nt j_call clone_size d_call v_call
CASSPGGGRDTIYF TGTGCCAGCAGCCCCGGGGGGGGGAGGGACACCATATATTTT TRBJ1-3 NA NA TRBV27
CASSLNGRESLGGELFF TGCGCCAGCAGCTTGAATGGGCGGGAGTCCCTAGGCGGGGAGCTGTTTTTT TRBJ2-2 NA TRBD2 TRBV5-1
CASSVSPTDTQYF TGTGCCAGCAGTGTCTCTCCGACAGATACGCAGTATTTT TRBJ2-3 NA NA TRBV25-1
CASSRVSGDQETQYF TGCGCCAGCAGCCGGGTCAGTGGGGATCAGGAGACCCAGTACTTC TRBJ2-5 once NA TRBV5-1
CASSPLGQIYGYTF TGTGCCAGCAGCCCCCTTGGACAGATATATGGCTACACCTTC TRBJ1-2 NA NA TRBV14
CAWNRVQETQYF TGTGCCTGGAATAGGGTCCAAGAGACCCAGTACTTC TRBJ2-5 NA NA TRBV30
CASSPQLAETSGEQYF TGTGCCAGCAGCCCCCAACTAGCGGAGACTAGCGGCGAGCAGTACTTC TRBJ2-7 NA TRBD2 TRBV9
CASSFRQGLYGYTF TGTGCCAGCAGCTTCCGGCAGGGGCTTTATGGCTACACCTTC TRBJ1-2 NA NA TRBV7-6
CASSQEAGGPSGELFF TGCGCCAGCAGCCAAGAGGCGGGAGGGCCAAGCGGGGAGCTGTTTTTT TRBJ2-2 NA TRBD2 TRBV4-1
CAWSVHLGEQYF TGTGCCTGGAGTGTACATCTGGGCGAGCAGTACTTC TRBJ2-7 NA NA TRBV30
CASSLGRGVNTEAFF TGTGCCAGCAGCTTGGGGAGGGGGGTGAACACTGAAGCTTTCTTT TRBJ1-1 NA NA TRBV5-4
CASSVPAAARETQYF TGTGCCAGCAGTGTCCCGGCAGCGGCTCGGGAGACCCAGTACTTC TRBJ2-5 NA NA TRBV6-1
CASSLELAAVNTEAFF TGTGCCAGCAGTTTAGAGTTGGCGGCTGTAAACACTGAAGCTTTCTTT TRBJ1-1 NA NA TRBV27
CASSPRIGTDTQYF TGTGCCAGCTCACCTCGTATTGGGACAGATACGCAGTATTTT TRBJ2-3 NA NA TRBV18
CATSRDSGTVYEQYF TGTGCCACCAGCAGAGATTCCGGGACAGTCTACGAGCAGTACTTC TRBJ2-7 NA TRBD1 TRBV15
CASSVTGTSYNEQFF TGTGCCAGCAGCGTCACAGGGACCTCCTACAATGAGCAGTTCTTC TRBJ2-1 NA NA TRBV9
CASSPLRAGTEAFF TGTGCCAGCAGTCCCCTACGGGCGGGCACTGAAGCTTTCTTT TRBJ1-1 NA NA TRBV28
CASKRTDTQYF TGTGCCAGCAAAAGGACAGATACGCAGTATTTT TRBJ2-3 few NA TRBV28
CASSLGLITDTQYF TGCGCCAGCAGCTTGGGGCTGATCACAGATACGCAGTATTTT TRBJ2-3 NA NA TRBV5-1
CASSRDSTSGSTGELFF TGTGCCAGCAGCCGAGACTCGACTAGCGGGAGCACCGGGGAGCTGTTTTTT TRBJ2-2 NA TRBD2 TRBV7-2
CASSGGRGGGRDQPQHF TGTGCCAGCAGTGGGGGCCGCGGTGGAGGGAGGGATCAGCCCCAGCATTTT TRBJ1-5 NA NA TRBV27
CASSVRASAGEKLFF TGTGCCAGCAGCGTAAGGGCTAGCGCGGGCGAAAAACTGTTTTTT TRBJ1-4 NA NA TRBV9
CASSTRLAGGADTQYF TGTGCCAGCAGCACCCGACTAGCGGGAGGGGCAGATACGCAGTATTTT TRBJ2-3 NA TRBD2 TRBV7-2
CASSPWTGPYSYEQYF TGCGCCAGCAGCCCGTGGACAGGACCTTACTCCTACGAGCAGTACTTC TRBJ2-7 NA TRBD1 TRBV4-1
CATGATHLANTIYF TGTGCCACCGGCGCCACACATCTTGCAAACACCATATATTTT TRBJ1-3 NA NA TRBV5-4
CASSVVAYGANVLTF TGTGCCAGCAGCGTAGTAGCGTACGGGGCCAACGTCCTGACTTTC TRBJ2-6 NA NA TRBV9
CASSRPYPGVEPHSGANVLTF TGCGCCAGCAGTCGGCCTTACCCGGGTGTTGAACCTCACTCTGGGGCCAACGTCCTGACTTTC TRBJ2-6 NA NA TRBV23-1
CASSTGQGRGYEQYF TGTGCCAGCAGCACCGGACAGGGAAGGGGCTACGAGCAGTACTTC TRBJ2-7 NA TRBD1 TRBV5-4
CASSGNRIQGEAFF TGTGCCAGCAGTGGAAACAGGATCCAGGGTGAAGCTTTCTTT TRBJ1-1 NA NA TRBV6-1
CASSLNGFTDTQYF TGTGCCAGCAGCTTAAACGGGTTTACAGATACGCAGTATTTT TRBJ2-3 NA NA TRBV7-2
CASVESQTTEAFF TGTGCCAGCGTCGAATCCCAGACCACTGAAGCTTTCTTT TRBJ1-1 NA NA TRBV2
CASSNRPGEAYGYTF TGTGCCAGTAGTAACCGACCCGGAGAGGCCTATGGCTACACCTTC TRBJ1-2 NA NA TRBV19
CASSQGGRTDTQYF TGTGCCAGCAGCCAAGGAGGGCGAACAGATACGCAGTATTTT TRBJ2-3 NA NA TRBV4-2
CASSLTGGQMNTEAFF TGTGCCAGCAGCCTTACTGGGGGACAGATGAACACTGAAGCTTTCTTT TRBJ1-1 NA TRBD1 TRBV7-9
CASSTLDPENTEAFF TGTGCCAGTAGTACCCTTGACCCTGAGAACACTGAAGCTTTCTTT TRBJ1-1 NA NA TRBV19
CASSPSGGNTIYF TGTGCCAGCAGTCCTTCCGGGGGAAACACCATATATTTT TRBJ1-3 few NA TRBV27
CASSLPGSFDTQYF TGTGCCAGCAGTTTGCCTGGGAGTTTCGATACGCAGTATTTT TRBJ2-3 NA NA TRBV27
CASSRDRNTEAFF TGCGCCAGCAGCAGGGACAGGAACACTGAAGCTTTCTTT TRBJ1-1 few TRBD1 TRBV5-1
CASSHKTDRGIQETQYF TGTGCCAGCAGCCATAAAACGGACAGGGGGATCCAAGAGACCCAGTACTTC TRBJ2-5 NA TRBD1 TRBV14
CASSSNRVHGDTQYF TGCGCCAGCAGCTCGAACAGGGTACATGGAGATACGCAGTATTTT TRBJ2-3 NA NA TRBV5-1
CASSLGRIYEQYF TGTGCCAGCAGTTTGGGGCGGATCTACGAGCAGTACTTC TRBJ2-7 NA NA TRBV28
CASSTEDGELFF TGTGCCAGCAGCACCGAAGACGGGGAGCTGTTTTTT TRBJ2-2 NA NA TRBV9